This T cell receptor beta chain came from a study of blood T cell repertoires in COVID-19. Across the study: Samples came from the United States, Italy and Spain, spanning acute and convalescent COVID-19. PBMCs, B-cell-depleted T cells, or T cells were the source of the cDNA or gDNA that made up the material.

Authors' methods: The assay estimated nucleated cells by amplifying reference gene primers. The data were produced by immunoSEQ multiplex PCR, yet TCRdb's version contains in-frame clones alone and is incomplete. That table furnishes V, J and clone size, whereas the DNA furnished D and trimming. The profile shows about 83,000 clones, around 90% of them singletons. V was pared by 0 bases and J by 4 bases, with 14 bases between. The germline V gene has CDR1 SGHDN and CDR2 FVKESK. This CDR3 spans 16 amino acids. The chain couples TRBV14 to TRBJ2-3; tentative D call: TRBD2 (5 bases). Sequenced material: peripheral blood. The origin of this receptor is an elderly man with active or convalescent COVID-19. The CDR3 DNA reads TGTGCCAGCAGCCAAGATTCGGGGTGGGGATCAGATACGCAGTATTTT. It is translated as CASSQDSGWGSDTQYF.